Following are 17 T cell receptor beta chains from one sample sequenced in a study of PD-L1 blockade in urothelial cancer. TCRdb's table, derived via immunoSEQ multiplex PCR, lists solely in-frame clones and lacks some. The profile shows 70,000 to 75,000 clones, under 90% of them singletons. The sequencing used PBMCs, collected around atezolizumab (anti-PD-L1) treatment. These receptors all come from a man between 70 and 80 years old with urothelial cancer.

This chain uses TRBV19 with TRBJ2-1, with 7 bases aligning to TRBD2. The CDR3 runs 15 residues. Germline lookup yields CDR1 LNHDA and CDR2 SQIVND (reference sequence). The V gene end was trimmed by 5 bases and the J gene end by 6 bases; junction bases not matched to a gene: 10. The CDR3 DNA sequence: TGTGCCAGTAGTCCAACCGGGACTATCTTCAATGAGCAGTTCTTC. Protein product: CASSPTGTIFNEQFF.

CDR3 sequence (DNA): TGTGCCAGTAGCGAGGGGACATTCACGACGGGGGCTTTCTTT. Protein: CASSEGTFTTGAFF. The chain is built from TRBV19 and TRBJ1-1; D is possibly TRBD1 (6 bases). CDR3 length equals 14 residues. Trimming removed 6 bases from V and 11 bases from J, with 22 bases in between. CDR1 and CDR2 from the germline V gene are LNHDA and SQIVND (reference sequence).

V is TRBV28 and J is TRBJ2-3; 9 nucleotides line up with TRBD2. The CDR3 loop spans 18 amino acids. J lost 0 bases, V lost 7 bases, and 14 bases had no gene match. Germline V gives CDR1 MDHEN, CDR2 SYDVKM. CDR3 loop: CASIRRARLAASTDTQYF. The CDR3 DNA follows: TGTGCCAGCATCAGAAGGGCCCGACTAGCGGCTAGCACAGATACGCAGTATTTT.

V gene TRBV19 combines with J gene TRBJ1-2; D is perhaps TRBD1 (6 bases). Germline V CDR1 and CDR2: LNHDA, SQIVND (reference sequence). Trimming took off 6 bases at V and 8 bases at J, with 22 bases between the two ends. The length of the CDR3 is 15 residues. The CDR3 loop is CASSIPRGGLRGYTF. CDR3 bases: TGTGCCAGTAGCATCCCGCGGGGGGGGCTACGGGGCTACACCTTC.

V and J are TRBV25-1 and TRBJ2-1, with TRBD2 matching over 13 bases. The CDR3 has 16 residues. The V and J ends lost 4 bases and 7 bases, in that order; junction bases with no gene match: 7. The germline V gene has CDR1 MGHDK and CDR2 SYGVNS. The CDR3 reads CASSAPGLAGQNEQFF. The CDR3 coding sequence is TGTGCCAGCAGTGCTCCGGGACTAGCGGGACAAAATGAGCAGTTCTTC.

This chain connects TRBV2 to TRBJ1-2; perhaps TRBD1 as D (6 bases). The germline V gene has CDR1 SNHLY and CDR2 FYNNEI. The CDR3 is 14 amino acids. The V and J ends lost 7 bases and 7 bases respectively, with 19 bases between them. For the CDR3, the DNA is TGTGCCAGCACCTGGGACATTTTCGCGACTGGCTACACCTTC. Translating gives CASTWDIFATGYTF.

The chain uses TRBV10-3 and TRBJ1-5; D might be TRBD1 (5 bases). Germline values: CDR1 ENHRY, CDR2 SYGVKD. Trimming stripped 4 bases from V and 3 bases from J, with 13 bases between. The length of the CDR3 is 15 residues. This CDR3 reads CAISAGQTDNQPQHF. The CDR3 bases are TGTGCCATCAGTGCCGGACAAACTGACAATCAGCCCCAGCATTTT.

This sequence joins TRBV5-1 and TRBJ2-5, with TRBD2 as a possible D gene (6 bases). The CDR3 is made up of 14 amino acids. Germline lookup yields CDR1 SGHRS and CDR2 YFSETQ. V gave up 4 bases and J gave up 3 bases, with 13 bases separating them. DNA of the CDR3: TGCGCCAGCAGCCCGGGGACTGCGAAAGAGACCCAGTACTTC. It codes for CASSPGTAKETQYF.

This chain connects TRBV19 to TRBJ2-7; 8 nucleotides agree with TRBD1. Germline V gives CDR1 LNHDA, CDR2 SQIVND (reference sequence). The CDR3 runs 14 residues. J gave up 7 bases and V 4 bases, and 9 bases lay outside the gene matches. The CDR3 sequence is CASSTQGQVGEQYF. In nucleotides, the CDR3 is TGTGCCAGTAGTACCCAGGGACAGGTCGGAGAGCAGTACTTC.

The genes are TRBV28 and TRBJ2-7, with unresolved D. Germline V lookup: CDR1 MDHEN, CDR2 SYDVKM. This CDR3 is built from 14 residues. Deletions cut 4 bases from V and 1 base from J, with 11 bases between. CDR3 in amino acids: CASSWPGASYEQYF. CDR3 sequence (DNA): TGTGCCAGCAGTTGGCCAGGCGCGTCCTACGAGCAGTACTTC.

This chain joins TRBV19 and TRBJ2-7; TRBD1 matches at 9 bases. V lost 5 bases to trimming and J lost 5 bases; unmatched junction nucleotides: 4. The CDR3 runs 13 residues. Germline loops: CDR1 LNHDA, CDR2 SQIVND (reference sequence). The CDR3 DNA follows: TGTGCCAGTAGTGGGACAGGGCGTAACGAGCAGTACTTC. As protein: CASSGTGRNEQYF.

This chain uses TRBV19 with TRBJ1-2, with a weak D call TRBD1 (5 bases). Germline V gives CDR1 LNHDA, CDR2 SQIVND (reference sequence). The CDR3 covers 13 residues. With 8 bases removed from V and 5 bases from J, the gap between germline ends came to 15 bases. The CDR3 loop is CASADRRGYGYTF. The CDR3 DNA sequence: TGTGCCAGTGCCGACCGAAGGGGATATGGCTACACCTTC.

This chain joins TRBV2 and TRBJ2-3, with TRBD1 matching over 7 bases. Germline-derived CDR1 and CDR2 are SNHLY and FYNNEI. The CDR3 spans 13 residues. V lost 4 bases to trimming and J lost 3 bases; unmatched junction nucleotides: 1. Written as DNA, the CDR3 is TGTGCCAGCAGTGCCAGGGGGACAGATACGCAGTATTTT. Protein: CASSARGTDTQYF. Supplemented by reference TRBV2 and TRBJ2-3, the full variable domain reads EPEVTQTPSHQVTQMGQEVILRCVPISNHLYFYWYRQILGQKVEFLVSFYNNEISEKSEIFDDQFSVERPDGSNFTLKIRSTKLEDSAMYFCASSARGTDTQYFGPGTRLTVL.

This sequence joins TRBV5-1 and TRBJ2-3, with D possibly TRBD1 on 5 matching bases. This CDR3 contains 13 residues. Trimming stripped 0 bases from V and 5 bases from J, with 7 bases between. From germline, CDR1 is SGHRS and CDR2 YFSETQ. This CDR3 reads CASSLATEDTQYF. CDR3 DNA: TGCGCCAGCAGCTTGGCGACAGAAGATACGCAGTATTTT. The full variable domain, in which reference TRBV5-1 and TRBJ2-3 provide the parts outside the CDR3, is KAGVTQTPRYLIKTRGQQVTLSCSPISGHRSVSWYQQTPGQGLQFLFEYFSETQRNKGNFPGRFSGRQFSNSRSEMNVSTLELGDSALYLCASSLATEDTQYFGPGTRLTVL.

V gene TRBV11-2 combines with J gene TRBJ2-1; 12 bases fit TRBD2. V shed 6 bases, J shed 8 bases, and the junction held 11 bases outside the gene matches. In germline, CDR1 is SGHAT, CDR2 FQNNGV. The CDR3 spans 16 residues. The CDR3 loop is CASSFLAGGVGDEQFF. In DNA form, the CDR3 reads TGTGCCAGCAGTTTCCTAGCGGGAGGGGTTGGCGATGAGCAGTTCTTC. Full variable domain (outside the CDR3, taken from reference TRBV11-2 and TRBJ2-1): EAGVAQSPRYKIIEKRQSVAFWCNPISGHATLYWYQQILGQGPKLLIQFQNNGVVDDSQLPKDRFSAERLKGVDSTLKIQPAKLEDSAVYLCASSFLAGGVGDEQFFGPGTRLTVL.

The rearrangement joins TRBV19 to TRBJ2-1, with TRBD2 identical over 13 bases. The CDR3 covers 15 residues. The germline V gene encodes CDR1 LNHDA and CDR2 SQIVND (reference sequence). The V segment lost 4 bases and the J segment 8 bases; nucleotides outside the gene matches: 5. The CDR3 loop reads CASSKTSGRFDEQFF. The CDR3 region has the DNA TGTGCCAGTAGTAAGACTAGCGGGAGGTTCGATGAGCAGTTCTTC.

The V gene is TRBV7-7, the J gene TRBJ2-3, with TRBD2 matching over 12 bases. Germline V lookup: CDR1 SSHAT, CDR2 FNYEAQ (reference sequence). The trim removed 5 bases at V and 6 bases at J, leaving 3 bases unmatched. CDR3 length equals 14 residues. CDR3 DNA: TGTGCCAGCAGCCAGGGGACTAGCGGGGATACGCAGTATTTT. It translates to CASSQGTSGDTQYF. The entire variable domain, with the rest obtained from reference TRBV7-7 and TRBJ2-3, is as follows: GAGVSQSPRYKVTKRGQDVTLRCDPISSHATLYWYQQALGQGPEFLTYFNYEAQPDKSGLPSDRFSAERPEGSISTLTIQRTEQRDSAMYRCASSQGTSGDTQYFGPGTRLTVL.